A selection of T cell receptor beta chains follows, all from one sample in a study of blood T cell repertoires in COVID-19. Profiled with immunoSEQ multiplex PCR; TCRdb holds only in-frame clones, not every one. The sample shows hundreds of thousands of clones, around 92% of them seen only once. Material: peripheral blood. The receptors derive from a young woman with COVID-19, enrolled during active disease. Each CDR3 is given with its conserved first and last residue.

>TRBV7-6|TRBJ2-5
CASSHGGTRETQYF
>TRBV6-7|TRBJ2-7
CALGMRLAGIEQYF
>TRBV11-2|TRBJ1-2
CASSFQDYGYTF
>TRBV30|TRBJ1-2
CAWSLFAGRNGYTF
>TRBV7-8|TRBJ2-5
CASSGHRGETQYF
>TRBV10-2|TRBJ1-6
CASVGQHSNSPLHF
>TRBV15|TRBJ2-7
CATSTYAGTGAYEQYF
>TRBV30|TRBJ1-1
CAWSPTGGTEAFF
>TRBV7-8|TRBJ1-6
CASSRLSQGGNSPLHF
>TRBV6-5|TRBJ1-2
CASSYSGGYGYTF
>TRBV4-2|TRBJ2-3
CASSQEVAAQRDTQYF
>TRBV5-1|TRBJ1-4
CASSRTGASSEKLFF
>TRBV24-1|TRBJ1-1
CATSAVRGEWDTEAFF
>TRBV19|TRBJ1-5
CASSAIGLGNQPQHF
>TRBV19|TRBJ1-2
CASSIADSQYGYTF
>TRBV15|TRBJ1-2
CATSGTGKIDGYTF
>TRBV19|TRBJ1-1
CASSAYRSPTAFF
>TRBV7-8|TRBJ2-3
CASSQINRGRVDTQYF